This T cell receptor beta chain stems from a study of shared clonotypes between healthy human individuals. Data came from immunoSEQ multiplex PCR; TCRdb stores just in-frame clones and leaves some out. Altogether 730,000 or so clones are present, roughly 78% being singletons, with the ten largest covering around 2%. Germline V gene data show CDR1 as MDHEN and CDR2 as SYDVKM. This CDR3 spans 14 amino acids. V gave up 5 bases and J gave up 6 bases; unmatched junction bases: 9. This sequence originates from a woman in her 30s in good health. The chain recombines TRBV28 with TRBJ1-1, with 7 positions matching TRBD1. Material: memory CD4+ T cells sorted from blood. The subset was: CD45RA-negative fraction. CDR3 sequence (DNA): TGTGCCAGCAGTACCTCGGACAGGTTCGCTGAAGCTTTCTTT. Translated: CASSTSDRFAEAFF.